This TCR beta chain is from a study of shared clonotypes between healthy human individuals. Germline loops: CDR1 SGHNT, CDR2 YENEEA. This CDR3 spans 18 amino acids. The junction had 9 bases not matched to a gene; V was cut back by 3 bases and J by 1 base. Recent vaccinations or acute infections were absent in the healthy HIV-negative adult donors. At deep level, the assay was performed. Each PCR replicate from the sorted subsets contained 150 to 250 ng DNA, which is some 30,000 T cell genomes. Only in-frame clones appear in the TCRdb table, and some are missing; sequencing was by immunoSEQ multiplex PCR. The sample includes approximately 340,000 clones, approximately 74% of them seen just once. This clone showed up just once.

The TCR comes from a young man in good health. The rearrangement links TRBV11-3 to TRBJ2-7; TRBD2 aligns across 13 bases. The source material was memory CD4+ T cells sorted from blood. Specified subset: CD45RA-negative fraction. The CDR3 region has the DNA TGTGCCAGCAGCTTTAATCTCCCGGGACTAGCGGGGTCCTACGAGCAGTACTTC. Amino acids: CASSFNLPGLAGSYEQYF. The whole variable domain, remainder taken from reference TRBV11-3 and TRBJ2-7, is EAGVVQSPRYKIIEKKQPVAFWCNPISGHNTLYWYLQNLGQGPELLIRYENEEAVDDSQLPKDRFSAERLKGVDSTLKIQPAELGDSAVYLCASSFNLPGLAGSYEQYFGPGTRLTVT.